This entry lists 3 T cell receptor beta chains sequenced from one sample in a study of CD8 T cells in ankylosing spondylitis. One entry per CDR3 protein results from TCRdb running MiXCR on the 5' RACE reads. The top ten hold about 3% of the sample, which has about 240,000 distinct CDR3 sequences, about 11% seen once. Material for sequencing was blood, either unsorted or a sorted T cell fraction (not recorded which). These receptors were taken from a male donor with ankylosing spondylitis or in good health (not recorded which).

This clonotype has at least ten counts. The chain carries TRBV10-3 and TRBJ2-2; either TRBD1 or TRBD2 may fit D (5 bases each). Looked up from germline, CDR1 is ENHRY and CDR2 is SYGVKD. The CDR3 length is 15 residues. The V gene lost 6 bases and the J gene lost 0 bases, with 11 bases spanning the gap. The CDR3 region is CAISPGTANTGELFF. The CDR3 DNA is TGTGCCATCAGCCCCGGGACGGCGAACACCGGGGAGCTGTTTTTT.

This clonotype was counted only a few times. J is TRBJ1-1 and V is TRBV4-2; the D is unclear. CDR1 is LGHNA and CDR2 is YNFKEQ in the germline V gene. The CDR3 is 14 amino acids. Trimming removed 0 bases at V and 7 bases at J, with 12 bases between. This chain's CDR3 is CASSQEFGAGEAFF. Here the CDR3 DNA reads TGTGCCAGCAGCCAAGAATTTGGAGCGGGTGAAGCTTTCTTT.

This chain connects TRBV13 to TRBJ1-2, with 9 bases matching TRBD1. Germline V gives CDR1 PRHDT, CDR2 FYEKMQ (reference sequence). The length of the CDR3 is 16 residues. V lost 0 bases and J lost 3; bases outside the gene matches: 5. The CDR3 here is CASSLGGQGLYYGYTF. CDR3 in DNA: TGTGCCAGCAGCTTAGGGGGACAGGGCCTTTACTATGGCTACACCTTC. The full variable domain, completed using reference TRBV13 and TRBJ1-2, is AAGVIQSPRHLIKEKRETATLKCYPIPRHDTVYWYQQGPGQDPQFLISFYEKMQSDKGSIPDRFSAQQFSDYHSELNMSSLELGDSALYFCASSLGGQGLYYGYTFGSGTRLTVV.